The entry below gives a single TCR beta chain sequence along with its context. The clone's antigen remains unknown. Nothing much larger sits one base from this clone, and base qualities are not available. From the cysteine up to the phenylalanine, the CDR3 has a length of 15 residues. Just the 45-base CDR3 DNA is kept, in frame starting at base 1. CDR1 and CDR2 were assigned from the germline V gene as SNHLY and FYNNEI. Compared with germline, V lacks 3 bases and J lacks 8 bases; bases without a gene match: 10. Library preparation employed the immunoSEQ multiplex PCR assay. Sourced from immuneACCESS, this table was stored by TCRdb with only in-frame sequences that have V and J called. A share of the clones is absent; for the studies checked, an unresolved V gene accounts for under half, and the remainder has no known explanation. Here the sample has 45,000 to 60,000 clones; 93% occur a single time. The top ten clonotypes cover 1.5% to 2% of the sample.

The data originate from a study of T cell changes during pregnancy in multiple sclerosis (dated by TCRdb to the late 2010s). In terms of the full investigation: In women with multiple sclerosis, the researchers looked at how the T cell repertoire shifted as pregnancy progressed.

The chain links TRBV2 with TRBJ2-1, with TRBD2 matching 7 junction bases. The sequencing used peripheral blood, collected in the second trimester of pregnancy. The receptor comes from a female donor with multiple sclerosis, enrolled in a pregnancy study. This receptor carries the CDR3 CASSEGGGPTDEQFF. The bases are TGTGCCAGCAGTGAGGGGGGAGGGCCTACCGATGAGCAGTTCTTC.